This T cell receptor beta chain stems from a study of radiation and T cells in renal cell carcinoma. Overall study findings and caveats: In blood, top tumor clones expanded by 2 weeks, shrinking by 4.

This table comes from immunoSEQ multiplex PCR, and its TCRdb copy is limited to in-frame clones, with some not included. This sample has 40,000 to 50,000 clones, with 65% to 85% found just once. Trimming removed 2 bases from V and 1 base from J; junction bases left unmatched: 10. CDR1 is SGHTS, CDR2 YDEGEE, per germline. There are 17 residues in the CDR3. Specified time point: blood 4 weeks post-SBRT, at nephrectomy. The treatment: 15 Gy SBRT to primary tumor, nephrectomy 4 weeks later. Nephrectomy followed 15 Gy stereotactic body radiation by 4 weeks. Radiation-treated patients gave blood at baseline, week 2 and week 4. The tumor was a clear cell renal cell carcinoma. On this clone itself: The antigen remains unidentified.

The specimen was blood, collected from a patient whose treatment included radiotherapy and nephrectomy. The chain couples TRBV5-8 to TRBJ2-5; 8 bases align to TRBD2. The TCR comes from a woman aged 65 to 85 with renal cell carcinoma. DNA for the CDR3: TGTGCCAGCAGCTTTGGGCCATGGGCGGGGGGCCAAGAGACCCAGTACTTC. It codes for CASSFGPWAGGQETQYF.